The clone carrying this T cell receptor beta chain is large within its sample. The antigen remains undetermined. Each patient came to thyroid surgery without any prior treatment (of any kind). This record belongs to a study of metastatic and nonmetastatic thyroid tumors. Study-wide background: For malignant and benign thyroid patients, tumor or nodule tissue and blood were the sources whose repertoires were compared.

Study-wide points: Malignant tumors reportedly showed significantly higher TCR beta diversity than benign nodules in both blood and tumor.

TCRdb redid the clone calls on the PCR reads using MiXCR. The sample lists tens of thousands of clones; around 43% were seen once. The TCR originated in a male donor with papillary thyroid cancer or a benign thyroid nodule (not recorded which). Some clones in this sample may be carry-over from other donors' samples. Material for sequencing was tumor tissue.

Written as DNA, the CDR3 is TGTGCCAGCAGGAGTAGCGGTTCGTCCTACAATGAGCAGTTCTTC. Its translation: CASRSSGSSYNEQFF. V gene TRBV2 combines with J gene TRBJ2-1; D possibly corresponds to TRBD2 (6 bases). Germline V gives CDR1 SNHLY, CDR2 FYNNEI. The CDR3 contains 15 residues. The V gene lost 6 bases and the J gene lost 1 base, with 13 bases spanning the gap.